This T cell receptor (beta chain) was sequenced in a study of blood T cell repertoires in COVID-19. Study summary: Acute and convalescent COVID-19 samples came from the United States, Italy and Spain. T cells, B-cell-depleted T cells, or PBMCs supplied cDNA or gDNA.

Ages ranged from about 18 to 90 years, with residence in about 23 US areas. Only in-frame clones appear in the TCRdb table, and some are missing; sequencing was by immunoSEQ multiplex PCR. The sample yields around 300,000 clones, roughly 85% seen once. CDR3 length: 14 amino acids. The ends were cut back, 5 bases at V and 8 bases at J, with 16 bases in the middle. CDR1 and CDR2 (germline): SGHNT, YENEEA. The sequence came from a woman between 35 and 50 years old who had recovered from COVID-19. The chain uses TRBV11-3 and TRBJ2-1, with a tentative D call TRBD1 (6 bases). Sample: PBMCs or T cells enriched from blood (not recorded which). The CDR3 bases are TGTGCCAGCAGCCTACGGCAGGGGCACCATGAGCAGTTCTTC. Translation: CASSLRQGHHEQFF.